These 22 T cell receptor beta chains came from one sample sequenced in a study of graft-versus-host responses after intestinal transplantation. The method was immunoSEQ multiplex PCR; TCRdb's version includes in-frame clones alone and lacks a portion of them. The data show more than 12,000 clones, 67% seen once. Processing of graft tissue released intraepithelial and lamina propria lymphocytes. The sample here was ileum tissue, taken less than 700 days after intestinal transplantation. The receptor source for this set is a human patient who received an intestinal transplant, so some T cells may come from the graft donor.

This clone was picked up one time. The J gene is TRBJ2-7, the V gene TRBV7-2, with 8 bases fitting TRBD2. CDR1 and CDR2 from the germline V gene are SGHTA and FQGNSA. The CDR3 sequence is 15 residues long. V lost 0 bases to trimming and J lost 7 bases; unmatched junction nucleotides: 8. The chain's CDR3 is CASSLAPAGAWEQYF. The CDR3 DNA reads TGTGCCAGCAGCTTAGCGCCAGCGGGAGCCTGGGAGCAGTACTTC.

DNA for the CDR3: TGTGCCAGCAGCCCACACAGTGGCAACGAGCAGTACTTC. This codes for CASSPHSGNEQYF. The chain uses TRBV9 and TRBJ2-7; the D is unclear. Germline V CDR1 and CDR2: SGDLS, YYNGEE. The CDR3 length is 13 residues. Trimming took 4 bases from V and 5 from J, leaving 13 bases between them.

The chain combines TRBV6-4 with TRBJ2-6, with D maybe TRBD2 (5 bases). Per germline, CDR1 MRHNA and CDR2 SNTAGT. The CDR3 has 17 amino acids. Trimming stripped 3 bases from V and 0 bases from J, with 12 bases between. The CDR3 DNA reads as TGTGCCAGCAGTGAAAAAGGCGAGGGCTCTGGGGCCAACGTCCTGACTTTC. It is translated as CASSEKGEGSGANVLTF.

V usage is TRBV12-5 and J usage is TRBJ2-5; the D gene is possibly TRBD1 (6 bases). Germline V gene data show CDR1 as LGHNT and CDR2 as FRNRAP. V was cut by 1 base and J by 0 bases, with 15 bases left in between. CDR3 length: 17 amino acids. CDR3 sequence (DNA): TGTGCTAGTGGTTTGGATTGGGGGCTAAGGTACCAAGAGACCCAGTACTTC. Amino acid sequence: CASGLDWGLRYQETQYF.

The J gene is TRBJ1-2, the V gene TRBV27; maybe TRBD1 (6 bases). Germline CDR1 reads MNHEY; CDR2 reads SMNVEV (reference sequence). This CDR3 region has 16 residues. V lost 9 bases and J 1 base, leaving 21 bases between the germline ends. CDR3 loop: CASRSFWTASNYGYTF. CDR3 nucleotide sequence: TGTGCCAGTCGAAGTTTTTGGACAGCTAGTAACTATGGCTACACCTTC.

This rearrangement joins TRBV5-1 to TRBJ2-5; 8 bases agree with TRBD1. CDR1 is SGHRS and CDR2 is YFSETQ in the germline V gene. This CDR3 has 18 amino acids. Germline trimming cut 0 bases from V and 5 bases from J; bases unmatched to any gene: 15. The CDR3 spells CASSLDPAGQGAVETQYF. In nucleotides, the CDR3 is TGCGCCAGCAGCTTGGACCCTGCGGGGCAGGGGGCGGTGGAGACCCAGTACTTC.

The genes are TRBV18 and TRBJ2-2; tentative D call: TRBD1 (5 bases). This CDR3 has 13 residues. From germline, CDR1 is KGHSH and CDR2 LQKENI. V was clipped by 3 bases and J by 6 bases, with 8 bases between them. CDR3 protein: CASSPGQPGELFF. The CDR3 DNA sequence: TGTGCCAGCTCACCCGGACAACCCGGGGAGCTGTTTTTT.

The CDR3, as DNA: TGTGCCAGCAGCCATGGACTTAACTCTGGAAACACCATATATTTT. It is translated as CASSHGLNSGNTIYF. The V and J genes are TRBV7-2 and TRBJ1-3; D not certain. Germline loops: CDR1 SGHTA, CDR2 FQGNSA. Trimming stripped 5 bases from V and 0 bases from J, with 11 bases between. The CDR3 is 15 residues long. The complete variable domain, with remaining parts taken from reference TRBV7-2 and TRBJ1-3, reads GAGVSQSPSNKVTEKGKDVELRCDPISGHTALYWYRQSLGQGLEFLIYFQGNSAPDKSGLPSDRFSAERTGGSVSTLTIQRTQQEDSAVYLCASSHGLNSGNTIYFGEGSWLTVV.

This clone has only a few counts. The chain uses TRBV6-1 and TRBJ1-3, with D maybe TRBD1 (5 bases). Trimming took 1 base from V and 0 from J, leaving 10 bases between them. The CDR3 loop spans 16 amino acids. From germline, CDR1 is MNHNS and CDR2 SASEGT. The CDR3 is CASSEDTGLSGNTIYF. Here the CDR3 DNA reads TGTGCCAGCAGTGAAGATACAGGCCTCTCTGGAAACACCATATATTTT.

V is TRBV7-9 and J is TRBJ1-5; unclear D gene. The germline V gene encodes CDR1 SEHNR and CDR2 FQNEAQ (reference sequence). The CDR3 runs 13 residues. The V end lost 5 bases, the J end lost 5 bases, and 10 bases lay between the germline ends. DNA of the CDR3: TGTGCCAGCAGCCGGTACTCGGATCAGCCCCAGCATTTT. This sequence encodes CASSRYSDQPQHF.

This chain links TRBV5-1 with TRBJ2-7, with D possibly TRBD1 on 6 matching bases. Germline assignment: CDR1 SGHRS and CDR2 YFSETQ. CDR3 length equals 16 residues. V was shortened by 3 bases and J by 7 bases, with 23 bases between the two germline ends. CDR3 bases: TGCGCCAGCAGCTCCCTGGACACTCCCCTAGGGGGTGAGCAGTACTTC. This codes for CASSSLDTPLGGEQYF.

This clone has only a few counts. The gene calls are TRBV10-3 and TRBJ2-3, with D possibly TRBD1 on 5 matching bases. Germline values: CDR1 ENHRY, CDR2 SYGVKD. Trimming took 6 bases from V and 4 from J, leaving 11 bases between them. CDR3 size: 13 residues. The CDR3 spells CAIRDNDADTQYF. CDR3 nucleotide sequence: TGTGCCATCAGGGACAATGATGCAGATACGCAGTATTTT.

The chain uses TRBV30 and TRBJ2-7; TRBD1 aligns across 10 bases. Germline V gene lookup returns CDR1 GTSNPN and CDR2 SVGIG (reference sequence). After removal of 5 bases from V and 4 bases from J, the junction contained 8 bases not matched to a gene. The CDR3 runs 14 residues. The chain's CDR3 is CAWDSGTGDYEQYF. Written as DNA, the CDR3 is TGTGCCTGGGATTCCGGGACAGGGGATTACGAGCAGTACTTC.

This clone was picked up one time. The J gene is TRBJ1-1, the V gene TRBV4-3; TRBD1 agrees at 9 bases. The germline CDR1 and CDR2 sequences are LGHNA and YSLEER. This CDR3 is built from 16 residues. Trimming removed 4 bases from V and 6 bases from J; junction bases left unmatched: 12. The CDR3 sequence: CASSPTSQGAQAEAFF. Written as DNA, the CDR3 is TGCGCCAGCAGCCCCACCTCACAGGGGGCGCAGGCTGAAGCTTTCTTT.

This clone was detected only a few times. The chain uses TRBV12-5 and TRBJ2-7, with 7 positions matching TRBD1. Germline V CDR1 and CDR2: LGHNT, FRNRAP. The CDR3 totals 13 residues. Trimming cost V 5 bases and J 2 bases; bases outside gene matches: 3. CDR3 in DNA: TGTGCTAGTGGTCGGGACAGAACCTACGAGCAGTACTTC. This translates into CASGRDRTYEQYF.

The chain uses TRBV7-2 and TRBJ2-3; 9 bases map to TRBD2. The CDR3 runs to 17 residues. In germline, CDR1 is SGHTA, CDR2 FQGNSA. J lost 0 bases, V lost 5 bases, and 9 bases had no gene match. CDR3 in DNA: TGTGCCAGCAGCCTGGGACTAGCCCGAAGGAGCACAGATACGCAGTATTTT. As protein: CASSLGLARRSTDTQYF.

The chain has TRBV7-2 and TRBJ1-6; the D is unclear. The V gene lost 5 bases and the J gene lost 3 bases, with 14 bases spanning the gap. In germline, CDR1 is SGHTA, CDR2 FQGNSA. CDR3 length equals 16 residues. The CDR3 region is CASSPVFSGYNSPLHF. Written as DNA, the CDR3 is TGTGCCAGCAGCCCCGTCTTTTCAGGCTATAATTCACCCCTCCACTTT.

In its sample, this clone was seen a few times. The chain couples TRBV11-3 to TRBJ2-1; 8 bases are a match to TRBD1. CDR1 is SGHNT and CDR2 is YENEEA in the germline V gene. The CDR3 spans 17 residues. The V segment lost 5 bases and the J segment 2 bases; nucleotides outside the gene matches: 11. Here the CDR3 reads CASSPRPGGLTYNEQFF. In DNA form, the CDR3 reads TGTGCCAGCAGCCCCCGCCCAGGGGGCTTGACCTACAATGAGCAGTTCTTC. Full variable domain (remainder filled in from reference TRBV11-3 and TRBJ2-1): EAGVVQSPRYKIIEKKQPVAFWCNPISGHNTLYWYLQNLGQGPELLIRYENEEAVDDSQLPKDRFSAERLKGVDSTLKIQPAELGDSAVYLCASSPRPGGLTYNEQFFGPGTRLTVL.

Here the CDR3 reads CASSHRLNTEAFF. In DNA, the CDR3 is TGTGCCAGCAGCCATCGACTCAACACTGAAGCTTTCTTT. The chain couples TRBV5-6 to TRBJ1-1; D gene ambiguous. Germline assignment: CDR1 SGHDT and CDR2 YYEEEE. The CDR3 is made up of 13 amino acids. V lost 4 bases and J 2 bases, leaving 9 bases between the germline ends.

The rearrangement joins TRBV30 to TRBJ2-1; D gene ambiguous. There are 12 residues in the CDR3. Trimming shortened V by 2 bases and J by 9 bases, and 11 bases separated the two germline ends. Germline V lookup: CDR1 GTSNPN, CDR2 SVGIG (reference sequence). The CDR3 sequence is CAWSMGFTEQFF. CDR3 coding DNA: TGTGCCTGGAGTATGGGCTTTACTGAGCAGTTCTTC.

The chain recombines TRBV4-3 with TRBJ2-2, with TRBD2 identical over 9 bases. The V segment lost 0 bases and the J segment 2 bases; nucleotides outside the gene matches: 10. The CDR3 has 19 amino acids. CDR1 and CDR2 (germline): LGHNA, YSLEER. This chain's CDR3 is CASSQDPMVAGVNTGELFF. CDR3 coding DNA: TGCGCCAGCAGCCAAGACCCCATGGTAGCGGGGGTAAACACCGGGGAGCTGTTTTTT.

This sequence joins TRBV18 and TRBJ2-3, with D maybe TRBD1 (5 bases). This CDR3 has 12 residues. Germline CDR1 reads KGHSH; CDR2 reads LQKENI. Deletions cut 2 bases from V and 6 bases from J, with 6 bases between. CDR3 sequence: CASSPSGDTQYF. The CDR3 nucleotides are TGTGCCAGCTCACCATCAGGGGATACGCAGTATTTT.